This T cell receptor beta chain was identified during a study of Graves' ophthalmopathy and Graves' hyperthyroidism. In this sample, this clonotype turned up many times. Its antigen is undetermined. This CDR3 is built from 15 residues. Unmatched junction bases numbered 10, after V lost 5 bases and J lost 4 bases. Germline CDR1 and CDR2: SGHAT and FQNNGV. Study findings and constraints: The majority of expanded thyroid clonotypes above 0.001 frequency also occurred in blood.

Other autoimmune diseases, uncontrolled infections, pregnancy or lactation ruled patients out of participation. RNA transcripts served as template for amplifying TCR beta CDR3 sequences. The first round was an RT-PCR with HTBI primers, and the second round was a multiplex PCR. A single record per CDR3 protein comes from TCRdb applying MiXCR to the multiplex PCR reads. The data show 650,000 to 800,000 distinct CDR3 sequences, roughly 39% seen once. This receptor was obtained from an adult man with Graves' ophthalmopathy. Sample: peripheral blood. This chain uses TRBV11-2 with TRBJ2-5; 7 nucleotides line up with TRBD2. The CDR3 here is CASSQTRTRGETQYF. CDR3 bases: TGTGCCAGCAGCCAAACGCGGACTAGGGGAGAGACCCAGTACTTC.